These 23 T cell receptor beta chains originate from one sample sequenced in a study of monozygotic twins with cystic fibrosis. Repertoires were generated with immunoSEQ multiplex PCR, while TCRdb's copy carries only in-frame clones and drops some. The table shows 39,000 or so clones, with 85% to 95% occurring only once. Sequencing was done on a sample of blood. All receptors come from a boy younger than 10 with cystic fibrosis.

This chain uses TRBV10-3 with TRBJ2-5; the match to TRBD1 covers 7 bases. J was trimmed by 3 bases and V by 0 bases; bases with no gene match: 4. The CDR3 has 15 residues. CDR1 is ENHRY, CDR2 SYGVKD, per germline. The DNA of the CDR3 is TGTGCCATCAGTGAGTCGATGGACAGGAAAGAGACCCAGTACTTC. Amino acid sequence: CAISESMDRKETQYF.

This chain links TRBV10-3 with TRBJ2-1; 13 nucleotides align to TRBD2. From germline, CDR1 is ENHRY and CDR2 SYGVKD. V trimming: 8 bases; J trimming: 0 bases; junction bases outside the gene matches: 10. CDR3 size: 18 residues. The CDR3 is CAISGTSGALSSYNEQFF. DNA for the CDR3: TGTGCCATCTCGGGGACTAGCGGGGCCTTAAGCTCCTACAATGAGCAGTTCTTC.

In DNA form, the CDR3 reads TGTGCCAGCAGCAAAGTAAGGGGTGGCAAAAACATTCAGTACTTC. This encodes CASSKVRGGKNIQYF. This sequence joins TRBV21-1 and TRBJ2-4; TRBD1 is taken as the D call from the table, unchecked against the DNA. TRBV21-1 is a pseudogene. The CDR3 length is 15 residues.

The V gene is TRBV4-3, the J gene TRBJ1-1; D is unclear. CDR3 length: 14 residues. CDR1 LGHNA and CDR2 YSLEER come from the germline V gene. V shed 1 base and J shed 6 bases, with 12 bases lying between them. The CDR3 region is CASSQGTRSAEAFF. CDR3 bases: TGCGCCAGCAGCCAAGGAACACGGTCCGCTGAAGCTTTCTTT.

This clone was seen a few times. This chain uses TRBV2 with TRBJ1-1; D possibly corresponds to TRBD1 (5 bases). Germline values: CDR1 SNHLY, CDR2 FYNNEI. CDR3 length equals 13 residues. Trimming removed 8 bases at V and 3 bases at J, with 13 bases between. The CDR3 here is CASVPGTDTEAFF. CDR3 DNA: TGTGCCAGCGTACCCGGGACCGACACTGAAGCTTTCTTT.

The chain links TRBV6-1 to TRBJ2-3; TRBD2 matches at 8 bases. CDR3 size: 16 residues. CDR1 is MNHNS and CDR2 is SASEGT in the germline V gene. After removal of 4 bases from V and 1 base from J, the junction contained 7 bases not matched to a gene. The CDR3 DNA is TGTGCCAGCAGTGTTACTTCGGGGGGGGGCACAGATACGCAGTATTTT. Its protein product is CASSVTSGGGTDTQYF.

The chain has TRBV6-5 and TRBJ2-2; D unresolved. CDR3 size: 14 residues. CDR1 and CDR2 from the germline V gene are MNHEY and SVGAGI. The V and J ends lost 4 bases and 9 bases respectively, with 15 bases between them. CDR3 DNA: TGTGCCAGCAGTTCCCTACCCGGGTCGCGGGAGCTGTTTTTT. Amino acids: CASSSLPGSRELFF.

V and J are TRBV13 and TRBJ1-6; 10 bases align to TRBD1. From germline, CDR1 is PRHDT and CDR2 FYEKMQ (reference sequence). CDR3 length: 16 amino acids. J lost 3 bases, V lost 5 bases, and 4 bases had no gene match. The CDR3 DNA reads TGTGCCAGCAGCCCTCGGACAGGGGGCTATAATTCACCCCTCCACTTT. It codes for CASSPRTGGYNSPLHF.

This chain's CDR3 is CASSLEPYNEQFF. In DNA, the CDR3 is TGTGCCAGCAGCTTAGAACCTTACAATGAGCAGTTCTTC. This chain links TRBV7-8 with TRBJ2-1; unclear D gene. The CDR3 consists of 13 residues. Germline V gene lookup returns CDR1 SGHVS and CDR2 FQNEAQ. V dropped 1 base and J dropped 4 bases, with 5 bases sitting between them.

The chain links TRBV29-1 to TRBJ1-1; D uncertain. The CDR3 is 13 residues long. Trimming took off 7 bases at V and 2 bases at J, with 14 bases between the two ends. Germline CDR1 is SQVTM and CDR2 is ANQGSEA. The CDR3 is CSASQRFNTEAFF. The CDR3 nucleotides read TGCAGCGCCTCCCAACGTTTCAACACTGAAGCTTTCTTT.

The table lists this clone with a few counts. This sequence joins TRBV7-2 and TRBJ1-2, with D perhaps TRBD1 (5 bases). Germline loops: CDR1 SGHTA, CDR2 FQGNSA. The CDR3 runs to 10 residues. Deletions cut 5 bases from V and 13 bases from J, with 11 bases between. The CDR3 DNA follows: TGTGCCAGCAGCCCCGGGACCGGCACCTTC. This translates into CASSPGTGTF.

J is TRBJ1-2 and V is TRBV7-2; 8 nucleotides match TRBD1. Germline CDR1 and CDR2: SGHTA and FQGNSA. V trimming: 6 bases; J trimming: 8 bases; junction bases outside the gene matches: 2. The CDR3 is 11 residues long. CDR3 DNA sequence: TGTGCCAGCAGACAGGGGGAGGGCTACACCTTC. Its protein product is CASRQGEGYTF. The variable domain in full, completed from reference TRBV7-2 and TRBJ1-2, reads GAGVSQSPSNKVTEKGKDVELRCDPISGHTALYWYRQSLGQGLEFLIYFQGNSAPDKSGLPSDRFSAERTGGSVSTLTIQRTQQEDSAVYLCASRQGEGYTFGSGTRLTVV.

CDR3: CASSLVGGSPLHF. The DNA of the CDR3 is TGCGCCAGCAGCTTGGTGGGGGGTTCACCCCTCCACTTT. This chain joins TRBV5-1 and TRBJ1-6; D is possibly TRBD1 (5 bases). The V gene lost 0 bases and the J gene lost 9 bases, with 7 bases spanning the gap. Germline-derived CDR1 and CDR2 are SGHRS and YFSETQ. This CDR3 is 13 amino acids long.

The rearrangement joins TRBV25-1 to TRBJ1-6; the match to TRBD1 covers 9 bases. V trimming: 5 bases; J trimming: 7 bases; junction bases outside the gene matches: 6. This CDR3 contains 15 residues. The germline V gene encodes CDR1 MGHDK and CDR2 SYGVNS. The CDR3 sequence is CASSSGTGRNSPLHF. The CDR3 DNA reads as TGTGCCAGCAGTTCAGGGACAGGGAGGAATTCACCCCTCCACTTT.

The chain is built from TRBV6-5 and TRBJ1-1; D is unresolved. CDR1 and CDR2 from the germline V gene are MNHEY and SVGAGI. The CDR3 consists of 15 residues. Between the trimmed V and J ends, which lost 5 bases and 0 bases, there was a span of 13 bases. CDR3 residues: CASSRRGDLNTEAFF. Written as DNA, the CDR3 is TGTGCCAGCAGTCGCCGCGGAGACCTGAACACTGAAGCTTTCTTT.

This rearrangement joins TRBV9 to TRBJ2-5; unclear D gene. The CDR3 runs to 15 residues. CDR1 SGDLS and CDR2 YYNGEE come from the germline V gene. The V and J ends lost 3 bases and 1 base respectively, with 13 bases between them. The CDR3 loop is CASSAPARSQETQYF. The CDR3 DNA reads TGTGCCAGCAGCGCCCCTGCGAGGTCCCAAGAGACCCAGTACTTC.

V and J are TRBV6-7 and TRBJ1-3, with TRBD1 identical over 7 bases. TRBV6-7 is recorded as an ORF, its role being uncertain. CDR3 length: 17 amino acids. V shed 4 bases and J 0 bases; nucleotides not matched to a gene: 9. DNA for the CDR3: TGTGCCAGCAGTTCCCACAGGGGAAGGAACTCTGGAAACACCATATATTTT. As protein: CASSSHRGRNSGNTIYF.

Here the CDR3 reads CASSIGGGLREQYF. In nucleotides, the CDR3 is TGTGCCAGTAGTATTGGCGGGGGGCTGAGGGAGCAGTACTTC. The chain is built from TRBV19 and TRBJ2-7, with 8 positions matching TRBD2. Germline CDR1 reads LNHDA; CDR2 reads SQIVND (reference sequence). The CDR3 extends over 14 amino acids. V gave up 3 bases and J gave up 7 bases; unmatched junction bases: 8.

CDR3 residues: CASSLALAGGKNEQYF. CDR3 nucleotides: TGCGCCAGCAGCTTGGCACTAGCGGGGGGTAAAAACGAGCAGTACTTC. V and J are TRBV5-1 and TRBJ2-7, with 12 bases fitting TRBD2. CDR3 length equals 16 residues. CDR1 SGHRS and CDR2 YFSETQ come from the germline V gene. The V gene end was trimmed by 0 bases and the J gene end by 5 bases; junction bases not matched to a gene: 6.

The chain employs TRBV4-1 and TRBJ2-5; no clear D gene. The CDR3 totals 15 residues. V gave up 0 bases and J gave up 5 bases, with 13 bases separating them. CDR1 and CDR2 (germline): MGHRA, YSYEKL. This CDR3 is CASSQDRPAFETQYF. Here the CDR3 DNA reads TGCGCCAGCAGCCAAGATCGGCCTGCCTTTGAGACCCAGTACTTC.

In this sample, this clone turned up once. The chain links TRBV19 to TRBJ2-1; unclear D gene. Trimming left V 7 bases short and J 0 bases short, with 13 bases between. The CDR3 has 15 amino acids. Germline assignment: CDR1 LNHDA and CDR2 SQIVND (reference sequence). CDR3 nucleotide sequence: TGTGCCAGTACCCTCGGCGGAAGCTCCTACAATGAGCAGTTCTTC. It codes for CASTLGGSSYNEQFF.

This clone is a singleton in its sample. The gene calls are TRBV11-1 and TRBJ2-5, with a tentative D call TRBD2 (5 bases). The V end lost 4 bases, the J end lost 1 base, and 13 bases lay between the germline ends. This CDR3 contains 15 residues. Germline V CDR1 and CDR2: SGHAT, FQDESV (reference sequence). CDR3 region: CASSSRAGIQETQYF. As DNA, the CDR3 is TGTGCCAGCAGCTCCCGCGCGGGTATCCAAGAGACCCAGTACTTC.

The DNA of the CDR3 is TGTGCCACCGCCGGGACTTTGAGCTCTGGGGCCAACGTCCTGACTTTC. This sequence encodes CATAGTLSSGANVLTF. The rearrangement joins TRBV10-3 to TRBJ2-6; TRBD2 might be the D (6 bases). Trimming left V 10 bases short and J 0 bases short, with 16 bases between. The CDR3 has 16 amino acids. Germline V lookup: CDR1 ENHRY, CDR2 SYGVKD.